This TCR beta chain is drawn from a study of blood T cells in healthy people across ages. Looked up from germline, CDR1 is LNHNV and CDR2 is YYDKDF (reference sequence). The CDR3 consists of 18 residues. V was trimmed by 0 bases and J by 0 bases, leaving 17 bases between them. Primed by a sample-barcoded 5' primer and a J-beta primer mix, a second PCR proceeded for roughly 7 to 12 cycles. TCRdb reprocessed the 5' RACE reads via MiXCR and lists one record per CDR3 protein. The sample shows some 900,000 distinct CDR3 sequences, around 48% of them seen only once. The sample comprised blood. The rearrangement joins TRBV15 to TRBJ2-5, with a possible D match to TRBD1 (6 bases). The origin of this receptor is a man aged 25-40 years in good health. As DNA, the CDR3 is TGTGCCACCAGCAGAGATGGGGTGGGGGCCTTGTACCAAGAGACCCAGTACTTC. Its protein product is CATSRDGVGALYQETQYF. Full variable domain (remainder filled in from reference TRBV15 and TRBJ2-5): DAMVIQNPRYQVTQFGKPVTLSCSQTLNHNVMYWYQQKSSQAPKLLFHYYDKDFNNEADTPDNFQSRRPNTSFCFLDIRSPGLGDTAMYLCATSRDGVGALYQETQYFGPGTRLLVL.